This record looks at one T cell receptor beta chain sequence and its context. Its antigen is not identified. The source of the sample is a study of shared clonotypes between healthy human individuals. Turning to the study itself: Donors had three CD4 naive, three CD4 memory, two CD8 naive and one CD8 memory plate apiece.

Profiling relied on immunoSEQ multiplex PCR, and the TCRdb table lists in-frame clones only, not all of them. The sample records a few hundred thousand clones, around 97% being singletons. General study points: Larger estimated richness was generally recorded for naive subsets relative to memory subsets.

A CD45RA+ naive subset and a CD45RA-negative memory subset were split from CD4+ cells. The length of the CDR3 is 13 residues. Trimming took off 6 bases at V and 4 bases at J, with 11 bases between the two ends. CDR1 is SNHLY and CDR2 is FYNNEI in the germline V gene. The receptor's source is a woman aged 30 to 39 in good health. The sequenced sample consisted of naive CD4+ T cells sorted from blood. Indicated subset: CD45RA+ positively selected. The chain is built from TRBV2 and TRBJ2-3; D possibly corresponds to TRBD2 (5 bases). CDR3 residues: CASREDSADTQYF. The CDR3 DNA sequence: TGTGCCAGCAGGGAGGACTCAGCAGATACGCAGTATTTT.